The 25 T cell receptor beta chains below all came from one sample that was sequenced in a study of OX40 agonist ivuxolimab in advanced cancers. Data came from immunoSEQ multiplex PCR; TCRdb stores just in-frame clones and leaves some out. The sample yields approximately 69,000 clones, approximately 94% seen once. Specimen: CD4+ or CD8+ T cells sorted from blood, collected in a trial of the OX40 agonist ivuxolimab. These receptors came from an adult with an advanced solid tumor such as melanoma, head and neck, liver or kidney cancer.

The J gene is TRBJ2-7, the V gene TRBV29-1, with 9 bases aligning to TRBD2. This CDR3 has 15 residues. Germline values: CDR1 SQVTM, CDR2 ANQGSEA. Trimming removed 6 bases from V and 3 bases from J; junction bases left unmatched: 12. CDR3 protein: CSVTGTSRVSYEQYF. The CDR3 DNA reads TGCAGCGTAACCGGGACTAGCCGCGTTAGCTACGAGCAGTACTTC.

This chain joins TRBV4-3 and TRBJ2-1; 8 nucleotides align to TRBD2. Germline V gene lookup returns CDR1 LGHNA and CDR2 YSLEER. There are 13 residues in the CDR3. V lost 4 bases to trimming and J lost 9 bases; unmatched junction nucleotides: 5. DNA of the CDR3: TGCGCCAGCAGCCCCGGGGGGGCCGGTGAGCAGTTCTTC. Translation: CASSPGGAGEQFF.

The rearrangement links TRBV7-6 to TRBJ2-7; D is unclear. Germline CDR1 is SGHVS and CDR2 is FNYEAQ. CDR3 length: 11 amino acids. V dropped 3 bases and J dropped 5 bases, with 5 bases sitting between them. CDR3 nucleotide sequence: TGTGCCAGCAGCTTTGGGAACGAGCAGTACTTC. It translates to CASSFGNEQYF.

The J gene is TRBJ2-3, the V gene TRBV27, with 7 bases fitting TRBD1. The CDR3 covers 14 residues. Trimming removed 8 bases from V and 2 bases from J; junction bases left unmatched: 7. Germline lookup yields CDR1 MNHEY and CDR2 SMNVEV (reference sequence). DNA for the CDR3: TGTGCCAGCCCGGGACAGCCAAACACAGATACGCAGTATTTT. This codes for CASPGQPNTDTQYF.

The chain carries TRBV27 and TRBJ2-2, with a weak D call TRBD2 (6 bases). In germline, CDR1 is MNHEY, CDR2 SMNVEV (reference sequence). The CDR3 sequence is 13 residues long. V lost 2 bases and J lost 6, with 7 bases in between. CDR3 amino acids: CASSLGGAGELFF. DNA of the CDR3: TGTGCCAGCAGTTTAGGCGGGGCCGGGGAGCTGTTTTTT.

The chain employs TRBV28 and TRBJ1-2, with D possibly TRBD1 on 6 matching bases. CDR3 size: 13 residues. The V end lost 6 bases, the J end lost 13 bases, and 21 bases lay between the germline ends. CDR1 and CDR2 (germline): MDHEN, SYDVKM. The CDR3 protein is CASSPQGSFLRTF. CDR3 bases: TGTGCCAGCAGCCCACAGGGATCGTTTTTGCGCACCTTC.

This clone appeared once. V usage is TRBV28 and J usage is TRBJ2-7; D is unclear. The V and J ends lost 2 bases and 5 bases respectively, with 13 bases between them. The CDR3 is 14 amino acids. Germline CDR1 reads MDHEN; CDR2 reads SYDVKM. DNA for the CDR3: TGTGCCAGCAGTTTACTCTCTAGTTCCCACGAGCAGTACTTC. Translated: CASSLLSSSHEQYF.

The CDR3 reads CASSRIAGQIYNEQFF. The DNA of the CDR3 is TGTGCCAGCAGCCGGATAGCGGGGCAGATCTACAATGAGCAGTTCTTC. This rearrangement joins TRBV14 to TRBJ2-1; 8 bases are a match to TRBD2. The V gene end was trimmed by 4 bases and the J gene end by 3 bases; junction bases not matched to a gene: 8. The CDR3 has 16 residues. The germline V gene encodes CDR1 SGHDN and CDR2 FVKESK.

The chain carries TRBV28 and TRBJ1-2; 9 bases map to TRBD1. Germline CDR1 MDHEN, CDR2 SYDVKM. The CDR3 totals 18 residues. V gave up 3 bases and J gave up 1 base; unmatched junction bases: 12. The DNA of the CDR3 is TGTGCCAGCAGTTTTTTGGGGACAGGGTCAAATTTTAACTATGGCTACACCTTC. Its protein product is CASSFLGTGSNFNYGYTF.

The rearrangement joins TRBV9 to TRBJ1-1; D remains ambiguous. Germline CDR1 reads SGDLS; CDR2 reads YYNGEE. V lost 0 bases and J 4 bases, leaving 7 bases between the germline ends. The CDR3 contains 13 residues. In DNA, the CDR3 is TGTGCCAGCAGCGTAGGTGTTTTCACTGAAGCTTTCTTT. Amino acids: CASSVGVFTEAFF.

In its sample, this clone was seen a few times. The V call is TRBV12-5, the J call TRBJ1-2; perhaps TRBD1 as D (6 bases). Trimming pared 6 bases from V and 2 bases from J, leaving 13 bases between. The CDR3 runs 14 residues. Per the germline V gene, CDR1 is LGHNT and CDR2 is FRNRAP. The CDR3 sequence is CASGFGQLNYGYTF. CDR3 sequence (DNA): TGTGCTAGTGGATTCGGACAGCTCAACTATGGCTACACCTTC.

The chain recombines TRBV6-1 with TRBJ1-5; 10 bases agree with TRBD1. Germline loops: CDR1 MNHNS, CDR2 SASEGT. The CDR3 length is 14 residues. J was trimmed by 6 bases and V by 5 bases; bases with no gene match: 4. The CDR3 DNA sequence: TGTGCCAGCAGTAGACAGGGGGCCGGTCAGCCCCAGCATTTT. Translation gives CASSRQGAGQPQHF.

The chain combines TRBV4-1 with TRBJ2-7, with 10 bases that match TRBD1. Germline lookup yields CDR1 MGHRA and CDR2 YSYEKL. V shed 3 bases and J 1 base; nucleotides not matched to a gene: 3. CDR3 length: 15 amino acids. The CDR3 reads CASSQPGQGSYEQYF. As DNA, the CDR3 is TGCGCCAGCAGCCAGCCGGGACAGGGGTCCTACGAGCAGTACTTC.

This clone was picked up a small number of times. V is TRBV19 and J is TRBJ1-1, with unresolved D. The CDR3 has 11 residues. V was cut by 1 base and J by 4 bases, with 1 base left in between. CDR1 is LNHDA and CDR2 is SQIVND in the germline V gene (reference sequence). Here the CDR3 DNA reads TGTGCCAGTAGTATAGGCACTGAAGCTTTCTTT. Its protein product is CASSIGTEAFF.

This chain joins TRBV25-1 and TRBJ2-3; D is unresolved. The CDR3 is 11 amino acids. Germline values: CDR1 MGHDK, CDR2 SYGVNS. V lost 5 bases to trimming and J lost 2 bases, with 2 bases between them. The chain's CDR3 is CASSHTDTQYF. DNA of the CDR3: TGTGCCAGCAGTCACACAGATACGCAGTATTTT. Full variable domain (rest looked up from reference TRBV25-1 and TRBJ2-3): EADIYQTPRYLVIGTGKKITLECSQTMGHDKMYWYQQDPGMELHLIHYSYGVNSTEKGDLSSESTVSRIRTEHFPLTLESARPSHTSQYLCASSHTDTQYFGPGTRLTVL.

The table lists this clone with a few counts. The CDR3 loop is CASSIVGLNTEAFF. DNA of the CDR3: TGTGCCAGTAGTATAGTGGGTTTGAACACTGAAGCTTTCTTT. This rearrangement joins TRBV19 to TRBJ1-1; D ambiguous. The ends were cut back, 1 base at V and 0 bases at J, with 6 bases in the middle. CDR1 is LNHDA, CDR2 SQIVND, per germline (reference sequence). CDR3 length: 14 residues.

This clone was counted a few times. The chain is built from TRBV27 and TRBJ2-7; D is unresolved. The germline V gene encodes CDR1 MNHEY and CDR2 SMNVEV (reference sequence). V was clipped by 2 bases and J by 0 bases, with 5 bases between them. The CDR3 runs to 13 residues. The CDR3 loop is CASSLHGSYEQYF. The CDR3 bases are TGTGCCAGCAGTTTACACGGCTCCTACGAGCAGTACTTC.

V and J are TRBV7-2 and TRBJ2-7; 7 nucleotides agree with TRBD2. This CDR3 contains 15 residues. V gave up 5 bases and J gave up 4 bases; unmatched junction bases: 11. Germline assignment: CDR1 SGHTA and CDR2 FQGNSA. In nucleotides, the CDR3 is TGTGCCAGCAGCCCCCGGGACGGGAGGCCTTACGAGCAGTACTTC. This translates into CASSPRDGRPYEQYF.

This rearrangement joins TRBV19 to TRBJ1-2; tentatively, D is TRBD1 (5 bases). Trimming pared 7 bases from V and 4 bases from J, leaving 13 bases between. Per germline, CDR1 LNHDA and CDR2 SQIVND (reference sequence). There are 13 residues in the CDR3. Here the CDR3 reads CASTQGLTYGYTF. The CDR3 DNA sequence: TGTGCCAGTACTCAGGGACTGACCTATGGCTACACCTTC.

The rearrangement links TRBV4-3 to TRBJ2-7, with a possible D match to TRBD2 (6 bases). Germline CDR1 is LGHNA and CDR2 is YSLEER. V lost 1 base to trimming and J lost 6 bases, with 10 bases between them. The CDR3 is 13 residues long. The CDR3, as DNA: TGCGCCAGCAGCCAAGCGGGGGTTGGCGAGCAGTACTTC. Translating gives CASSQAGVGEQYF.

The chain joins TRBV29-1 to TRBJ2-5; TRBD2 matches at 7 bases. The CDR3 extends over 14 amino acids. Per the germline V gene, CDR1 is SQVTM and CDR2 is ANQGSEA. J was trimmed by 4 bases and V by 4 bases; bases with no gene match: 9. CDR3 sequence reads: CSVVVLAMGETQYF. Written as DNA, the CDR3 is TGCAGCGTTGTTGTACTAGCGATGGGAGAGACCCAGTACTTC.

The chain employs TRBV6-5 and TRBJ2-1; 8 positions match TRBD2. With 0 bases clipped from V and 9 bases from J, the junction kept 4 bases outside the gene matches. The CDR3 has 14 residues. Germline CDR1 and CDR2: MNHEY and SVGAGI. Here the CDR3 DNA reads TGTGCCAGCAGTTACTCGACGGGGGGGGTTGAGCAGTTCTTC. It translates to CASSYSTGGVEQFF.

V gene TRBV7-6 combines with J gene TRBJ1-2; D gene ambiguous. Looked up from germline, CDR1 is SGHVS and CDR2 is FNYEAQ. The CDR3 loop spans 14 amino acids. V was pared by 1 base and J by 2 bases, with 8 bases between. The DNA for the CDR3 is TGTGCCAGCAGCTTAGGGACGGAGAACTATGGCTACACCTTC. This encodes CASSLGTENYGYTF. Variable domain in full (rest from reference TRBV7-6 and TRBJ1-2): GAGVSQSPRYKVTKRGQDVALRCDPISGHVSLYWYRQALGQGPEFLTYFNYEAQQDKSGLPNDRFSAERPEGSISTLTIQRTEQRDSAMYRCASSLGTENYGYTFGSGTRLTVV.

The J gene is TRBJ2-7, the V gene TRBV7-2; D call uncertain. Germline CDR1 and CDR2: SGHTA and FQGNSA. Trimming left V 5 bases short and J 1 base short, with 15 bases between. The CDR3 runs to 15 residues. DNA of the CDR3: TGTGCCAGCAGCCCGCAGGTTGTTTTTTCCTACGAGCAGTACTTC. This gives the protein CASSPQVVFSYEQYF.

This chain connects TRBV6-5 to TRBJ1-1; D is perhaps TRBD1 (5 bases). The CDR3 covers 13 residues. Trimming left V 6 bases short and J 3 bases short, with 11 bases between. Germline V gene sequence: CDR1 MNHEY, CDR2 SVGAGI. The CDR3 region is CASSAGGDTEAFF. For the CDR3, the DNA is TGTGCCAGCAGCGCCGGGGGGGACACTGAAGCTTTCTTT.